The rows below give T cell receptor beta chains drawn from one sample of a study of blood T cell repertoires in COVID-19. The assay was immunoSEQ multiplex PCR, and TCRdb's table has in-frame clones only and misses some. The table records roughly 240,000 clones, around 88% of them present only once. Source material: PBMCs or T cells enriched from blood (not recorded which). The receptors originated from a woman aged 45-65 years who had recovered from COVID-19. The CDR3 runs from the conserved cysteine through the conserved F or W. Each record gives: D gene, V gene, clone size, J gene, CDR3 length, CDR3 DNA, CDR3 protein. D genes are given only for firm matches. Clone size is shown for a subset of rows, as once, few, many or a class of expanded clone.

d_gene: .; v_gene: TRBV28; abundance: .; j_gene: TRBJ2-3; len: 15; CDR3nt: TGTGCCAGCAGACCTCTAGTCCTAAGCACAGATACGCAGTATTTT; CDR3aa: CASRPLVLSTDTQYF
d_gene: .; v_gene: TRBV7-2; abundance: .; j_gene: TRBJ1-2; len: 14; CDR3nt: TGTGCCAGCAGCGGGAGGGTCACTAACTATGGCTACACCTTC; CDR3aa: CASSGRVTNYGYTF
d_gene: TRBD1; v_gene: TRBV11-2; abundance: .; j_gene: TRBJ1-2; len: 16; CDR3nt: TGTGCCAGCAGCTCTTTCCAGGGGGCTAGCGGGGATGGCTACACCTTC; CDR3aa: CASSSFQGASGDGYTF
d_gene: .; v_gene: TRBV19; abundance: .; j_gene: TRBJ1-1; len: 15; CDR3nt: TGTGCCAGTACCCTGTCTAACAGGGCGAACACTGAAGCTTTCTTT; CDR3aa: CASTLSNRANTEAFF
d_gene: .; v_gene: TRBV5-8; abundance: .; j_gene: TRBJ2-5; len: 14; CDR3nt: TGTGCCAGCAGTCGGGGGAACAGGCAAGAGACCCAGTACTTC; CDR3aa: CASSRGNRQETQYF
d_gene: .; v_gene: TRBV4-3; abundance: .; j_gene: TRBJ1-5; len: 17; CDR3nt: TGCGCCAGCAGCCAGGACAGAACAGGGATTAGCAATCAGCCCCAGCATTTT; CDR3aa: CASSQDRTGISNQPQHF
d_gene: .; v_gene: TRBV7-6; abundance: .; j_gene: TRBJ2-7; len: 14; CDR3nt: TGTGCCAGCAGCCCCACACCCGAATCCTACGAGCAGTACTTC; CDR3aa: CASSPTPESYEQYF
d_gene: .; v_gene: TRBV4-3; abundance: .; j_gene: TRBJ2-7; len: 15; CDR3nt: TGCGCCAGCAGCCCCTCCCTGGCGCGGAGGGACGAGCAGTACTTC; CDR3aa: CASSPSLARRDEQYF
d_gene: TRBD1; v_gene: TRBV7-9; abundance: once; j_gene: TRBJ1-2; len: 14; CDR3nt: TGTGCCAGCAGCTTAGTCCAGGGGGTAAGCGGCTACACCTTC; CDR3aa: CASSLVQGVSGYTF
d_gene: TRBD1; v_gene: TRBV19; abundance: once; j_gene: TRBJ1-1; len: 16; CDR3nt: TGTGCCAGTAGTACCCGACAGGGGGCGACGAACACTGAAGCTTTCTTT; CDR3aa: CASSTRQGATNTEAFF
d_gene: .; v_gene: TRBV5-6; abundance: .; j_gene: TRBJ2-6; len: 17; CDR3nt: TGTGCCAGCAGACTTACGGCGGTTAGCTCTGGGGCCAACGTCCTGACTTTC; CDR3aa: CASRLTAVSSGANVLTF
d_gene: TRBD1; v_gene: TRBV10-3; abundance: .; j_gene: TRBJ1-4; len: 15; CDR3nt: TGTGCCATCAGTGAGTCGAAGGCAGGGGGCGAAAAACTGTTTTTT; CDR3aa: CAISESKAGGEKLFF
d_gene: .; v_gene: TRBV30; abundance: .; j_gene: TRBJ1-5; len: 13; CDR3nt: TGTGCCTGGAGCGGGGGTAGCAATCAGCCCCAGCATTTT; CDR3aa: CAWSGGSNQPQHF
d_gene: .; v_gene: TRBV7-9; abundance: .; j_gene: TRBJ2-7; len: 11; CDR3nt: TGTGCCAGCAGCTCAGGCGCTCGCCAGTACTTC; CDR3aa: CASSSGARQYF
d_gene: TRBD1; v_gene: TRBV27; abundance: .; j_gene: TRBJ2-5; len: 14; CDR3nt: TGTGCCAGCAGTTCAGGGGGACAGAAGGAGACCCAGTACTTC; CDR3aa: CASSSGGQKETQYF
d_gene: .; v_gene: TRBV12-3/TRBV12-4; abundance: .; j_gene: TRBJ1-3; len: 13; CDR3nt: TGTGCCAGCACACAAAACTCTGGAAACACCATATATTTT; CDR3aa: CASTQNSGNTIYF
d_gene: .; v_gene: TRBV4-3; abundance: .; j_gene: TRBJ1-1; len: 14; CDR3nt: TGCGCCAGCAGCCAAGTCTTAAACGGGGCTGAAGCTTTCTTT; CDR3aa: CASSQVLNGAEAFF
d_gene: .; v_gene: TRBV2; abundance: .; j_gene: TRBJ1-4; len: 14; CDR3nt: TGTGCCAGCCGGGCGGGGACCTCGAAGGAAAAACTGTTTTTT; CDR3aa: CASRAGTSKEKLFF
d_gene: TRBD1; v_gene: TRBV14; abundance: .; j_gene: TRBJ1-1; len: 15; CDR3nt: TGTGCCAGCAGCCAGGGGCAGGGGGCTGACACTGAAGCTTTCTTT; CDR3aa: CASSQGQGADTEAFF
d_gene: TRBD1; v_gene: TRBV3-1/TRBV3-2; abundance: .; j_gene: TRBJ1-2; len: 14; CDR3nt: TGTGCCAGCAGGAACAGGGGGGATGGCTATGGCTACACCTTC; CDR3aa: CASRNRGDGYGYTF
d_gene: TRBD1; v_gene: TRBV5-1; abundance: .; j_gene: TRBJ1-6; len: 15; CDR3nt: TGCGCCAGCAGTGGGGACAGGGGGGTGAATTCACCCCTCCACTTT; CDR3aa: CASSGDRGVNSPLHF
d_gene: TRBD1; v_gene: TRBV6-5; abundance: .; j_gene: TRBJ1-2; len: 15; CDR3nt: TGTGCCAGCCGAGGAGGGAACAGGGGGGCCTATGGCTACACCTTC; CDR3aa: CASRGGNRGAYGYTF
d_gene: TRBD1; v_gene: TRBV7-2; abundance: few; j_gene: TRBJ2-1; len: 19; CDR3nt: TGTGCCAGCAGCTTAGCGCTAAGTGGGACAGGTTCTTCCTACAATGAGCAGTTCTTC; CDR3aa: CASSLALSGTGSSYNEQFF
d_gene: .; v_gene: TRBV10-3; abundance: .; j_gene: TRBJ1-1; len: 14; CDR3nt: TGTGCCATCAGTGAGAACCTAGGAAACACTGAAGCTTTCTTT; CDR3aa: CAISENLGNTEAFF